This passage covers 17 T cell receptor beta chains from one sample sequenced in a study of T-cell memory formation after mild COVID-19. TCRdb redid the calling of the 5' RACE reads with MiXCR, one entry per CDR3 protein. The sample consists of some 350,000 distinct CDR3 sequences, under 15% of them appearing once. Sequenced material: PBMCs or a T cell subset sorted from them (not recorded which). These receptor sequences come from a man aged 18 to 30 who had mild COVID-19 (a few samples of this study predate the infection). Cell type and time point are not known.

The sample holds many counts of this clonotype. The J gene is TRBJ1-5, the V gene TRBV12-3 or TRBV12-4; maybe TRBD1 (6 bases). The ends were cut back, 10 bases at V and 5 bases at J, with 15 bases in the middle. The CDR3 length is 13 residues. This CDR3 reads CATQGSADQPQHF. CDR3 in DNA: TGTGCCACCCAGGGGTCTGCGGATCAGCCCCAGCATTTT.

This clonotype was counted only a few times. The V gene is TRBV12-3 or TRBV12-4, the J gene TRBJ2-1, with TRBD1 matching 9 bases. CDR3 size: 14 residues. J lost 5 bases, V lost 5 bases, and 4 bases had no gene match. The CDR3 sequence is CASSRRTGDNEQFF. The CDR3 DNA follows: TGTGCCAGCAGTCGTCGGACAGGGGACAATGAGCAGTTCTTC.

The chain employs TRBV4-1 and TRBJ2-5; no clear D gene. V lost 6 bases to trimming and J lost 4 bases, with 12 bases between them. This CDR3 is built from 13 residues. CDR1 is MGHRA and CDR2 is YSYEKL in the germline V gene. The CDR3 region has the DNA TGCGCCAGCAGTCAAAGCAGAGGAGAGACCCAGTACTTC. It specifies CASSQSRGETQYF.

This clonotype turned up a few times. The rearrangement links TRBV5-6 to TRBJ2-1, with unresolved D. The CDR3 totals 14 residues. CDR1 SGHDT and CDR2 YYEEEE come from the germline V gene. The ends were cut back, 4 bases at V and 10 bases at J, with 18 bases in the middle. For the CDR3, the DNA is TGTGCCAGCAGCCAACCTCCCCCGACACGGGAGCAGTTCTTC. This sequence encodes CASSQPPPTREQFF.

The gene calls are TRBV5-5 and TRBJ2-3, with D possibly matching TRBD1 (7 bases). The CDR3 has 15 amino acids. Trimming removed 6 bases at V and 6 bases at J, with 20 bases between. Germline V lookup: CDR1 SGHKS, CDR2 YYEKEE (reference sequence). The CDR3: CASIRGAQLRDTQYF. The CDR3 nucleotides read TGTGCCAGCATCAGGGGGGCCCAACTTAGGGATACGCAGTATTTT. Complete variable domain (other parts from reference TRBV5-5 and TRBJ2-3): DAGVTQSPTHLIKTRGQQVTLRCSPISGHKSVSWYQQVLGQGPQFIFQYYEKEERGRGNFPDRFSARQFPNYSSELNVNALLLGDSALYLCASIRGAQLRDTQYFGPGTRLTVL.

The V call is TRBV6-6, the J call TRBJ1-2, with unresolved D. CDR3 size: 13 residues. Looked up from germline, CDR1 is MNHNY and CDR2 is SVGAGI (reference sequence). Trimming removed 2 bases at V and 3 bases at J, with 7 bases between. This CDR3 is CASSYRDHYGYTF. Written as DNA, the CDR3 is TGTGCCAGCAGTTACAGGGATCACTATGGCTACACCTTC.

The sample holds a few counts of this clonotype. CDR3 coding DNA: TGTGCCAGCAGCTTGGTTGGACACTTGAACACCGGGGAGCTGTTTTTT. Translation gives CASSLVGHLNTGELFF. The chain uses TRBV5-6 and TRBJ2-2; weak D call: TRBD1 (5 bases). CDR1 and CDR2 (germline): SGHDT, YYEEEE. The V and J ends lost 0 bases and 1 base respectively, with 10 bases between them. This CDR3 region has 16 residues.

The V call is TRBV9, the J call TRBJ2-3, with D hard to call. V was clipped by 1 base and J by 3 bases, with 6 bases between them. This CDR3 comprises 13 residues. Looked up from germline, CDR1 is SGDLS and CDR2 is YYNGEE. In DNA, the CDR3 is TGTGCCAGCAGCGTAAGACTTACAGATACGCAGTATTTT. It yields the protein CASSVRLTDTQYF.

To note about this clonotype: Its ends do not fully match the called genes, so a read error is possible. Written as DNA, the CDR3 is TGTGCCAGCAGTTTAGCGGGGTCTGGGGACGAGCAGTACTTC. It is translated as CASSLAGSGDEQYF. This chain links TRBV7-8 with TRBJ2-7; 8 bases match TRBD2. Germline V lookup: CDR1 SGHVS, CDR2 FQNEAQ. The CDR3 has 14 amino acids. Variable domain in full (rest from reference TRBV7-8 and TRBJ2-7): GAGVSQSPRYKVAKRGQDVALRCDPISGHVSLFWYQQALGQGPEFLTYFQNEAQLDKSGLPSDRFFAERPEGSVSTLKIQRTQQEDSAVYLCASSLAGSGDEQYFGPGTRLTVT.

Regarding this clonotype: Likely a read error: the CDR3 ends without its conserved phenylalanine or tryptophan. The V call is TRBV2, the J call TRBJ1-2; perhaps TRBD1 as D (6 bases). From germline, CDR1 is SNHLY and CDR2 FYNNEI. V lost 6 bases and J 4 bases, leaving 15 bases between the germline ends. The CDR3 totals 14 residues. The CDR3 coding sequence is TGTGCCAGCAGATATATGACAGGTGCCTATGGCTACACCTTA. It codes for CASRYMTGAYGYTL.

In DNA, the CDR3 is TGCGCCAGCAGCCAAGATCGGCGGGGGAATGAGCAGTTCTTC. As protein: CASSQDRRGNEQFF. V and J are TRBV4-3 and TRBJ2-1, with 7 positions matching TRBD2. With V trimmed by 0 bases and J by 7 bases, 3 bases remained unmatched. Germline assignment: CDR1 LGHNA and CDR2 YSLEER. CDR3 length: 14 residues.

The rearrangement joins TRBV5-1 to TRBJ2-1, with D perhaps TRBD2 (6 bases). This CDR3 is 14 amino acids long. Trimming removed 1 base at V and 7 bases at J, with 12 bases between. From germline, CDR1 is SGHRS and CDR2 YFSETQ. In nucleotides, the CDR3 is TGCGCCAGCAGCTTGTCCCTAGCGCCTAATGAGCAGTTCTTC. Encoded protein: CASSLSLAPNEQFF.

This chain joins TRBV9 and TRBJ1-6; 9 bases match TRBD1. Germline-derived CDR1 and CDR2 are SGDLS and YYNGEE. This CDR3 is 15 amino acids long. The junction had 5 bases not matched to a gene; V was cut back by 3 bases and J by 7 bases. CDR3 protein: CASSEGDRENSPLHF. The CDR3 DNA reads TGTGCCAGCAGCGAGGGGGACAGGGAAAATTCACCCCTCCACTTT.

This clonotype was detected a few times. The V call is TRBV12-3 or TRBV12-4, the J call TRBJ1-1; perhaps TRBD1 as D (5 bases). Between the trimmed V and J ends, which lost 3 bases and 10 bases, there was a span of 9 bases. The CDR3 has 11 amino acids. CDR3 DNA sequence: TGTGCCAGCAGTTTGACAGACGGAGCTTTCTTT. It codes for CASSLTDGAFF.

This chain joins TRBV10-3 and TRBJ2-3; D unresolved. Germline V CDR1 and CDR2: ENHRY, SYGVKD. V was pared by 6 bases and J by 5 bases, with 6 bases between. This CDR3 region has 11 residues. The CDR3 sequence: CAIRVVDTQYF. The CDR3 DNA reads as TGTGCCATCAGAGTTGTAGATACGCAGTATTTT.

This clonotype was counted ten times or more. The chain carries TRBV4-3 and TRBJ2-2, with D hard to call. This CDR3 has 15 residues. With 1 base removed from V and 2 bases from J, the gap between germline ends came to 8 bases. Per the germline V gene, CDR1 is LGHNA and CDR2 is YSLEER. As DNA, the CDR3 is TGCGCCAGCAGCCAAGGGGTGGCTAACACCGGGGAGCTGTTTTTT. Amino acid sequence: CASSQGVANTGELFF.

This clonotype was counted a few times. V and J are TRBV19 and TRBJ1-1; 7 bases match TRBD1. This CDR3 region has 14 residues. Losses at the gene ends were 6 bases for V and 2 bases for J; bases not matched to a gene: 6. Germline V gives CDR1 LNHDA, CDR2 SQIVND (reference sequence). CDR3 coding DNA: TGTGCCAGTAGGAAAGACAGGGACAACACTGAAGCTTTCTTT. Amino acids: CASRKDRDNTEAFF. The complete variable domain, with remaining parts taken from reference TRBV19 and TRBJ1-1, reads DGGITQSPKYLFRKEGQNVTLSCEQNLNHDAMYWYRQDPGQGLRLIYYSQIVNDFQKGDIAEGYSVSREKKESFPLTVTSAQKNPTAFYLCASRKDRDNTEAFFGQGTRLTVV.